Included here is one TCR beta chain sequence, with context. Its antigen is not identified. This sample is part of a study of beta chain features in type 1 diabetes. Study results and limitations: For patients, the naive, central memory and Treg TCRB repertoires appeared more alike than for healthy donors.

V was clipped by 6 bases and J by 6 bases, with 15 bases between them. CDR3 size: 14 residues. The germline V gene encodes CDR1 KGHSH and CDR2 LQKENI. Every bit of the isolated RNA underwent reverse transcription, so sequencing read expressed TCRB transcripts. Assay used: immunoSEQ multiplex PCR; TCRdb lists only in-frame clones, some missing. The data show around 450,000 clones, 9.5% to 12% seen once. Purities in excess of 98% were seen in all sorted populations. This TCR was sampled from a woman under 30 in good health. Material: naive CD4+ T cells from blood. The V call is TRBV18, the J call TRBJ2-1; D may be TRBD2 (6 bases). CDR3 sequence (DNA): TGTGCCAGCTCCCTGCTAAACGGGGGCAATGAGCAGTTCTTC. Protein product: CASSLLNGGNEQFF.